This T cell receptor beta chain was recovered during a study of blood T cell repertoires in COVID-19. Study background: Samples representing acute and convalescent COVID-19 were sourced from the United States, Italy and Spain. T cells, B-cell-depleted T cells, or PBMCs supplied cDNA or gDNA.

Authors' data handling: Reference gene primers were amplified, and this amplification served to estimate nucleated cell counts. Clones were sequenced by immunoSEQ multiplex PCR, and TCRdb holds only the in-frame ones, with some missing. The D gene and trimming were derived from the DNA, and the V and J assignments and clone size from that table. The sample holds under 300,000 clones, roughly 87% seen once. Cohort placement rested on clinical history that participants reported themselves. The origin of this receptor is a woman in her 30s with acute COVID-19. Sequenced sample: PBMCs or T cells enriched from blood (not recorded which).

CDR3 coding DNA: TGTGCCAGCAGCGAGACAGTAAACTATGGCTACACCTTC. It is translated as CASSETVNYGYTF. The chain carries TRBV6-5 and TRBJ1-2, with D perhaps TRBD1 (5 bases). Trimming cost V 6 bases and J 2 bases, with 10 bases left between them. This CDR3 is 13 amino acids long. CDR1 MNHEY and CDR2 SVGAGI come from the germline V gene.